This T cell receptor beta chain was obtained from a study of blood T cell repertoires in COVID-19. The length of the CDR3 is 15 residues. The germline gives CDR1 MNHEY, CDR2 SVGAGI. The J segment lost 5 bases and the V segment lost 5 bases, leaving 8 bases of the junction unmatched. In the authors' workflow: Reference gene primer amplification yielded estimated nucleated cell counts. Libraries were prepared by immunoSEQ multiplex PCR; TCRdb keeps only in-frame clonotypes and omits some of them. Clone size and V and J calls were adopted from that table, with D and trimming inferred from the DNA. The table shows about 67,000 clones, with 75% to 90% occurring only once.

The sequencing sample was made of peripheral blood. V usage is TRBV6-5 and J usage is TRBJ2-5; TRBD2 aligns across 10 bases. The receptor's source is a man aged 50-59 years with active COVID-19. As DNA, the CDR3 is TGTGCCAGCAGTCGTAGCGGGAGGCGTATGGAGACCCAGTACTTC. This encodes CASSRSGRRMETQYF.